What follows are 20 T cell receptor beta chains derived from one specimen sequenced in a study of tumor-infiltrating lymphocytes in primary liver carcinoma. Scientists recovered RNA and DNA together from approximately 20-30 mg of unsorted bulk tissue. The input was approximately 500 ng total RNA; TCR beta cDNA was made from it with a constant-region primer. Slightly modified ARM-PCR served as the procedure for the TCR beta libraries. These libraries came from three rounds of nested multiplex PCR. The first two PCR rounds used TRBV1-TRBV30 primers with a Cbeta primer, 9 to 11 cycles each. TCRdb fed the multiplex PCR reads into MiXCR, producing one record per CDR3 protein. Altogether about 26,000 distinct CDR3 sequences are present, nearly 80% being singletons, with the ten largest covering 40% to 50%. Sequenced input: liver tumor tissue from sampling region 3. Subset given: tumor region T3, left-lateral pole. The receptors here all came from a middle-aged man with primary liver carcinoma and hepatitis B virus infection.

This clonotype was recorded once. The junction differs from germline at one of its ends, possibly a read error. The chain uses TRBV4-2 and TRBJ2-7; 8 bases agree with TRBD2. This CDR3 comprises 18 residues. Germline loops: CDR1 LGHNA, CDR2 YNFKEQ. CDR3 sequence (DNA): TGTGCCAGCAGTGGAAAACCGGGACTAGAGGGAGGGCCACACGAGCTGTATTTC. Translated, it gives CASSGKPGLEGGPHELYF.

This clonotype was recorded a few times. V and J are TRBV20-1 and TRBJ2-7; TRBD2 is a possible D gene (6 bases). Germline loops: CDR1 DFQATT, CDR2 SNEGSKA (reference sequence). This CDR3 has 13 residues. Between the trimmed V and J ends, which lost 5 bases and 3 bases, there was a span of 14 bases. The CDR3 here is CSALPGTFYEQYF. In DNA, the CDR3 is TGCAGTGCTCTCCCCGGGACTTTCTACGAGCAGTACTTC.

A word on this clonotype: A read error may account for a junction end that differs from germline. The gene calls are TRBV4-2 and TRBJ2-7; 16 bases are shared with TRBD2. The CDR3 is 18 amino acids. Germline V gene sequence: CDR1 LGHNA, CDR2 YNFKEQ. The CDR3: CTSIGKPGLAGGPHEQYF. The CDR3 DNA reads TGTACCAGCATTGGAAAACCGGGACTAGCGGGAGGGCCACATGAGCAGTACTTC.

Notes on this clonotype: At one end, the junction sequence differs from germline, possibly due to a read error. The chain uses TRBV18 and TRBJ1-1; tentative D call: TRBD1 (6 bases). CDR3 size: 13 residues. Germline V gene lookup returns CDR1 KGHSH and CDR2 LQKENI. In DNA form, the CDR3 reads TGTGCCAGGTCACCACCGCGACAGGTAATAGCTTTCTTT. Its translation: CARSPPRQVIAFF.

The chain has TRBV20-1 and TRBJ2-1; 12 bases fit TRBD2. Germline V gene lookup returns CDR1 DFQATT and CDR2 SNEGSKA (reference sequence). The CDR3 has 16 amino acids. After removal of 3 bases from V and 11 bases from J, the junction contained 14 bases not matched to a gene. The CDR3 DNA follows: TGCAGTGCTAGTGCCCCCGCTAGCGGGAGGGCCGGAAAGCAGTTCTTC. It encodes CSASAPASGRAGKQFF.

The chain recombines TRBV29-1 with TRBJ1-6, with 10 bases fitting TRBD1. The germline V gene has CDR1 SQVTM and CDR2 ANQGSEA. CDR3 length: 15 amino acids. The DNA for the CDR3 is TGCAACGCCCCCCGGGTTGGACAGGGGGACTCATCCCTCCACTTT. This gives the protein CNAPRVGQGDSSLHF.

Details on this clonotype: One junction end does not reproduce the germline sequence, and a read error may be involved. The rearrangement links TRBV5-6 to TRBJ2-5; TRBD2 matches 8 bases. CDR3 size: 14 residues. In germline, CDR1 is SGHDT, CDR2 YYEEEE. CDR3 bases: TGTGCCAACAGCTCGTCGGGAGGGCAAGAGACCCAGTACTTC. Translation gives CANSSSGGQETQYF.

Comment on this clonotype: A read error may produce the germline difference seen at one junction end. This chain uses TRBV10-3 with TRBJ1-1; D gene uncertain. Germline V gives CDR1 ENHRY, CDR2 SYGVKD. The CDR3 is made up of 15 amino acids. CDR3 sequence: CAIGESAGETTEAFF. The CDR3 DNA reads as TGTGCCATCGGTGAATCGGCGGGAGAAACGACTGAAGCCTTCTTT.

This clonotype was detected many times. The genes are TRBV9 and TRBJ2-1; 7 positions match TRBD2. This CDR3 has 18 amino acids. The germline CDR1 and CDR2 sequences are SGDLS and YYNGEE. The V gene end was trimmed by 3 bases and the J gene end by 5 bases; junction bases not matched to a gene: 17. CDR3 region: CASSGGLMAGAWDNEQFF. The CDR3 nucleotides are TGTGCCAGCAGCGGGGGGTTGATGGCGGGAGCTTGGGACAATGAGCAGTTCTTC.

About this clonotype itself: Without the conserved terminal phenylalanine or tryptophan, this CDR3 likely stems from a read error. The rearrangement joins TRBV11-1 to TRBJ2-3; 7 bases are shared with TRBD2. CDR3 size: 15 residues. CDR1 is SGHAT, CDR2 FQDESV, per germline (reference sequence). The CDR3 DNA reads TGTCCCCGCAGCGAAGGCGGGGGTTTGACAGATACGCAGTATTAT. It is translated as CPRSEGGGLTDTQYY.

Details on this clonotype: The junction departs from the called germline gene at one end, perhaps through a read error. The gene calls are TRBV5-5 and TRBJ2-2, with TRBD2 as a possible D gene (5 bases). The CDR3 is 12 amino acids. The germline CDR1 and CDR2 sequences are SGHKS and YYEKEE (reference sequence). The CDR3 DNA follows: TGTGCCAGCAGCTTGCCCACCGGGGAGCAGTTTTTT. Translating it yields CASSLPTGEQFF.

A word on this clonotype: At one end, the junction sequence differs from germline, possibly due to a read error. V gene TRBV5-1 combines with J gene TRBJ2-3; D assignment may be TRBD1 or TRBD2 (5 bases each). The CDR3 has 16 amino acids. From germline, CDR1 is SGHRS and CDR2 YFSETQ. Here the CDR3 reads CASSLGVGDWGDTHYF. CDR3 nucleotides: TGCGCCAGCAGCTTGGGAGTAGGGGATTGGGGAGATACGCACTATTTT.

The CDR3 is CASSLAVGVKYEQYF. The CDR3 region has the DNA TGTGCCAGCAGTTTAGCTGTAGGGGTTAAGTACGAGCAGTACTTC. V gene TRBV12-3 or TRBV12-4 combines with J gene TRBJ2-7, with D possibly matching TRBD1 (5 bases). The germline V and J ends were trimmed by 0 bases and 4 bases, with 13 bases remaining between them. CDR3 size: 15 residues.

About this clonotype itself: One end of the junction does not line up with germline, which may come from a read error. The chain joins TRBV6-2 or TRBV6-3 to TRBJ2-2; 8 bases agree with TRBD2. The CDR3 runs to 13 residues. Germline V gene sequence: CDR1 MNHEY, CDR2 SVGEGT. The CDR3 sequence: CASRYFLSGGLFF. In nucleotides, the CDR3 is TGTGCAAGCAGATACTTCTTAAGCGGGGGGCTGTTTTTT.

Comments on this clonotype: The conserved phenylalanine or tryptophan is not found at the CDR3 terminus, so this likely reflects a read error. This sequence joins TRBV7-9 and TRBJ2-7, with a possible D match to TRBD2 (6 bases). The CDR3 loop spans 15 amino acids. The germline CDR1 and CDR2 sequences are SEHNR and FQNEAQ (reference sequence). Deletions cut 4 bases from V and 3 bases from J, with 16 bases between. As DNA, the CDR3 is TGTGCCAGCAGCTGGGCTAGCGCGCTTAACTACGAGCAGTACTTA. This gives the protein CASSWASALNYEQYL.

On this clonotype: A much larger clone sits a single nucleotide away, making a read error possible. The chain recombines TRBV28 with TRBJ2-5, with D possibly being TRBD2 (5 bases). The germline V gene encodes CDR1 MDHEN and CDR2 SYDVKM. The CDR3 consists of 12 residues. V lost 5 bases and J lost 9, with 13 bases in between. The CDR3 loop is CASSQRVPSQYF. DNA for the CDR3: TGTGCCAGCAGTCAGAGGGTACCATCCCAGTACTTC.

This clonotype was seen more than once but under ten times. The chain carries TRBV7-8 and TRBJ2-7, with 7 positions matching TRBD1. Germline CDR1 and CDR2: SGHVS and FQNEAQ. CDR3 length equals 15 residues. Unmatched junction bases numbered 4, after V lost 1 base and J lost 1 base. CDR3 coding DNA: TGTGCCAGCAGCTTAGGCGACAGGGAGTCCTACGAGCAGTACTTC. This encodes CASSLGDRESYEQYF.

Points on this clonotype: At one of its ends the junction is not consistent with the germline gene, which may arise from a read error. This rearrangement joins TRBV11-2 to TRBJ2-2; maybe TRBD1 (6 bases). Germline V CDR1 and CDR2: SGHAT, FQNNGV. The CDR3 loop spans 17 amino acids. The CDR3, as DNA: TGTGCCAGCAGCTTAGCATTAGCAGGGGAGATCACCCGGGAGCTGTTTTTT. Encoded protein: CASSLALAGEITRELFF. The variable domain in full, with the rest retrieved from reference TRBV11-2 and TRBJ2-2, is EAGVAQSPRYKIIEKRQSVAFWCNPISGHATLYWYQQILGQGPKLLIQFQNNGVVDDSQLPKDRFSAERLKGVDSTLKIQPAKLEDSAVYLCASSLALAGEITRELFFGEGSRLTVL.

This clonotype was picked up a small number of times. The chain has TRBV6-6 and TRBJ2-7; D ambiguous. The CDR3 spans 13 residues. The V gene's germline CDR1 is MNHNY and CDR2 SVGAGI (reference sequence). The CDR3 loop reads CVSSYPEANEQYF. The CDR3 DNA follows: TGTGTCAGTAGTTATCCAGAGGCAAACGAGCAGTACTTC.

Remarks on this clonotype: A read error may produce the germline difference seen at one junction end. The gene calls are TRBV6-5 and TRBJ2-7; 10 bases align to TRBD2. The CDR3 is 14 residues long. Per the germline V gene, CDR1 is MNHEY and CDR2 is SVGAGI. CDR3 region: CASSFTGTSAERYF. Written as DNA, the CDR3 is TGTGCCAGCAGTTTTACCGGGACTAGCGCTGAGCGGTACTTC.